This T cell receptor beta chain appears in the sequencing data of a study of T cell repertoires in cytomegalovirus infection (dated by TCRdb to between 2018 and 2021). At the level of the whole study: Peptide stimulations targeted recently identified HLA-C-restricted CMV epitopes, whose presentation resists viral immunomodulation, together with well-studied HLA-B-restricted epitopes. Because public TCR beta signatures pointed to carriage of CMV infection together with the matching HLA type, the HLA type of each donor mattered for the analysis. Study-wide findings and limitations: The ex vivo response was dominated by HLA-C-restricted CMV-specific TCR beta clonotypes, which also provided the single most frequent clonotype in two of eight donors. Cumulative frequency of public TCR beta family members discriminated carriers of CMV infection plus the relevant HLA type in this cohort and an independent approximately 370-donor cohort.

The instrument was an Illumina HiSeq 1500. TCRdb handled the public reads itself, with Q25 trimming in fastp and clone calling in MiXCR, and kept productive beta chains. Rows are combined by CDR3 protein, so each entry shows the most common genes and DNA. The sample table holds 50,000 or so distinct CDR3 sequences, of which around a fifth were seen once. The ten most abundant clones make up less than 70% of the sample. A note on this clonotype: The antigen it binds to is not known. Base qualities are not at hand, and no much larger clone is one base apart.

Via the germline V gene (reference sequence), CDR1 is SSHAT and CDR2 FNYEAQ. Cut back by 5 bases and 1 base, the V and J ends lie 5 bases apart. From its cysteine to its phenylalanine, the CDR3 spans 13 amino acids. Only CDR3 DNA remains: 39 bases, in frame from the first base. The treatment or condition tag for this specimen amounts to: in vitro stimulation with specific CMV peptide epitopes to enrich CMV-specific T cells. The receptor's source is a human donor in good health (CMV status not recorded). Some clones in this sample may be carry-over from other donors' samples. The sequences come from CD8+ T cells from cultured PBMCs, collected from culture after CMV antigen stimulation. The chain is encoded by TRBV7-7 joined to TRBJ2-2; no D gene can be assigned with confidence. The CDR3 reads CASSPKNTGELFF. The DNA sequence is as follows: TGTGCCAGCAGCCCGAAGAACACCGGGGAGCTGTTTTTT.